This TCR beta chain was recovered during a study of shared clonotypes between healthy human individuals. Turning to the study itself: CD4 naive cells filled three plates per donor, CD4 memory three, CD8 naive two and CD8 memory one.

Researchers divided each subset's genomic DNA evenly across several immunoSEQ plates. Clones were sequenced by immunoSEQ multiplex PCR, and TCRdb holds only the in-frame ones, with some missing. Of hundreds of thousands of clones listed, roughly 96% were seen once; the top ten hold 0.32%. Findings and limits, study-wide: Clonotypes that were shared across four donors made up about 4.5% of naive CD4 clonotypes. Rarefaction exposed incomplete sorted-subset sequencing despite large depth.

As concerns this clone: Its specificity is not known.

V shed 1 base and J shed 5 bases, with 12 bases lying between them. CDR3 length: 15 residues. Germline CDR1 is MDHEN and CDR2 is SYDVKM. Sequenced: memory CD8+ T cells sorted from blood. The subset here: CD45RO+ cells pooled with CCR7-negative TemRA cells. This chain connects TRBV28 to TRBJ2-1, with D perhaps matching TRBD1 or TRBD2 (5 bases each). The receptor comes from a man aged 25-45 years in good health. The CDR3 sequence is CASSLYREGHNEQFF. Written as DNA, the CDR3 is TGTGCCAGCAGTTTATACCGAGAGGGACACAATGAGCAGTTCTTC.